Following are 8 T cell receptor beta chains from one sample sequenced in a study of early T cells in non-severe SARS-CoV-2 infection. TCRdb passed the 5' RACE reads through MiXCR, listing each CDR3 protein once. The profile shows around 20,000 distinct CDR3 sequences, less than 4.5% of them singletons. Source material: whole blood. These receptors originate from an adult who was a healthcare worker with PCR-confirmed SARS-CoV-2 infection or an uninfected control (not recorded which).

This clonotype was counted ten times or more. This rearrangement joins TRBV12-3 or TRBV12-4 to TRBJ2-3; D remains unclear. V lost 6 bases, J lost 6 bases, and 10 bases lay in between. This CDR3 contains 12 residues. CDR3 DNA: TGTGCCAGCAGGACCCCGGTGGATACGCAGTATTTT. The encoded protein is CASRTPVDTQYF.

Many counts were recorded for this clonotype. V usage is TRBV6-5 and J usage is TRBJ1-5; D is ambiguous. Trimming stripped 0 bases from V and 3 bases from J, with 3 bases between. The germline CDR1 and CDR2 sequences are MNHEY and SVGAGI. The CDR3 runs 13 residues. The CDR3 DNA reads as TGTGCCAGCAGTTACTCCGTCAATCAGCCCCAGCATTTT. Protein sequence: CASSYSVNQPQHF.

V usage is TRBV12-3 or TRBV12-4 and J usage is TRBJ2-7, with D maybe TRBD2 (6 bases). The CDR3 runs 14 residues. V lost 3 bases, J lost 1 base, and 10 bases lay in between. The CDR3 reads CASSLEGQSYEQYF. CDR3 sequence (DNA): TGTGCCAGCAGTTTGGAGGGGCAATCCTACGAGCAGTACTTC.

CDR3 sequence reads: CAISDGRTGLDTGELFF. The DNA of the CDR3 is TGTGCCATCAGTGATGGAAGGACAGGGCTGGACACCGGGGAGCTGTTTTTT. The chain employs TRBV10-3 and TRBJ2-2, with 8 bases that match TRBD1. This CDR3 is 17 amino acids long. CDR1 is ENHRY, CDR2 SYGVKD, per germline. Losses at the gene ends were 3 bases for V and 3 bases for J; bases not matched to a gene: 9.

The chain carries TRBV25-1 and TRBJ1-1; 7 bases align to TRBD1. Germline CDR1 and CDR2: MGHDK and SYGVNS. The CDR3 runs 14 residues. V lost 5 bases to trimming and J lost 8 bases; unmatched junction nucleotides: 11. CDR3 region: CASSPRGSSIEAFF. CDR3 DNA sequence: TGTGCCAGCAGTCCCAGGGGGAGCTCAATCGAAGCTTTCTTT.

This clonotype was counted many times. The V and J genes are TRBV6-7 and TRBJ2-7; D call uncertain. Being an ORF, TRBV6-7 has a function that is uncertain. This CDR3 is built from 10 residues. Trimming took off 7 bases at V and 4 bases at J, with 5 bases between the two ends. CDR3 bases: TGTGCCAGCATCGTGTACGAGCAGTACTTC. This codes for CASIVYEQYF.

CDR3 nucleotide sequence: TGTGCCAGCAGTAATAGCAATCAGCCCCAGCATTTT. Amino acids: CASSNSNQPQHF. This chain joins TRBV7-2 and TRBJ1-5; D remains ambiguous. The CDR3 runs 12 residues. The V end was cut by 6 bases, the J end by 0 bases, with 3 bases between. Germline V CDR1 and CDR2: SGHTA, FQGNSA.

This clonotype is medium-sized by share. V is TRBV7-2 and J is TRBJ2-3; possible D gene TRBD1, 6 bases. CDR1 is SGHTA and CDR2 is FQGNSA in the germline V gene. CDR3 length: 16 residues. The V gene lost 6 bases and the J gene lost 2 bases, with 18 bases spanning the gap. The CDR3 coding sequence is TGTGCCAGCAGACGGACCGGGACACATCCCACAGATACGCAGTATTTT. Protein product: CASRRTGTHPTDTQYF.